This TCR beta chain emerged from a study of cytomegalovirus exposure and HLA in healthy donors. Comments on this clone: Its antigen is unknown.

Study-level results: Upon later analysis, HLA-associated TCR beta chains proved more clonally expanded than other, equally common chains.

PCR used 60 Vbeta primers and 13 Jbeta primers. Data came from immunoSEQ multiplex PCR; TCRdb stores just in-frame clones and leaves some out. The sample has roughly 140,000 clones; over 55% are singletons. Germline assignment: CDR1 MGHDK and CDR2 SYGVNS. The V gene end was trimmed by 5 bases and the J gene end by 5 bases; junction bases not matched to a gene: 15. This CDR3 is 16 amino acids long. The sample comprised PBMCs. The receptor was isolated from a man in his forties in good health and CMV-seronegative. This chain links TRBV25-1 with TRBJ2-7; TRBD2 matches 7 bases. CDR3 bases: TGTGCCAGCAGTCCCTTTGGAGGGAGGGCCATTGACGAGCAGTACTTC. Its protein is CASSPFGGRAIDEQYF.